Listed below are T cell receptor beta chains from one sample, sequenced in a study of tumor and adjacent non-tumor tissue in lung cancer. TCRdb processed the multiplex PCR reads anew with MiXCR; each CDR3 protein has one entry. Of tens of thousands of distinct CDR3 sequences in the sample, about 70% were seen once. Specimen: lung tumor tissue. These receptors were collected from a man aged 60-69 years with non-small cell lung cancer. Each CDR3 is given with its conserved first and last residue. The order of the fields is V gene, clone size, J gene, CDR3 protein. The listing skips clone size in some rows; elsewhere it reads once, few, many or a size class.

V gene: TRBV7-9
clone size: .
J gene: TRBJ2-2
CDR3 protein: CASGRQYPNTGELFF

V gene: TRBV29-1
clone size: .
J gene: TRBJ2-7
CDR3 protein: CRVNKVTSGSSYDQYF

V gene: TRBV5-5
clone size: medium-sized
J gene: TRBJ2-1
CDR3 protein: CASSLTAIGQFF

V gene: TRBV6-2/TRBV6-3
clone size: many
J gene: TRBJ2-3
CDR3 protein: CASSFQERRTDTQYF

V gene: TRBV4-1
clone size: .
J gene: TRBJ2-5
CDR3 protein: CPSRQQWGQETQYF

V gene: TRBV5-4
clone size: .
J gene: TRBJ1-1
CDR3 protein: CASSFSRESEAFF

V gene: TRBV6-2/TRBV6-3
clone size: .
J gene: TRBJ2-1
CDR3 protein: CASSPAGDTYNEQLF

V gene: TRBV6-5
clone size: many
J gene: TRBJ1-6
CDR3 protein: CASRGGTAENSPLHF

V gene: TRBV4-1
clone size: .
J gene: TRBJ2-5
CDR3 protein: CASSQDRLSIETQYF

V gene: TRBV29-1
clone size: many
J gene: TRBJ1-1
CDR3 protein: CSVAGTGALEAFF

V gene: TRBV28
clone size: .
J gene: TRBJ1-6
CDR3 protein: CASSLEPGATRPLHF

V gene: TRBV6-6
clone size: .
J gene: TRBJ1-4
CDR3 protein: CANKRRNEKLFF

V gene: TRBV11-2
clone size: .
J gene: TRBJ2-3
CDR3 protein: CASSCIGRAFEDTQYF

V gene: TRBV10-3
clone size: .
J gene: TRBJ2-2
CDR3 protein: CAISESEGINTRELFF

V gene: TRBV4-2
clone size: .
J gene: TRBJ2-7
CDR3 protein: CVSSQDQGVNFYEQYF

V gene: TRBV4-3
clone size: .
J gene: TRBJ2-5
CDR3 protein: CASSQAVGETQYF

V gene: TRBV12-3/TRBV12-4
clone size: .
J gene: TRBJ2-1
CDR3 protein: CASSFFLARGPSNEQFF

V gene: TRBV11-2
clone size: .
J gene: TRBJ2-5
CDR3 protein: CAGSPPGTGDLETQYF

V gene: TRBV12-3/TRBV12-4
clone size: .
J gene: TRBJ2-6
CDR3 protein: CANSWGDSGANILTF